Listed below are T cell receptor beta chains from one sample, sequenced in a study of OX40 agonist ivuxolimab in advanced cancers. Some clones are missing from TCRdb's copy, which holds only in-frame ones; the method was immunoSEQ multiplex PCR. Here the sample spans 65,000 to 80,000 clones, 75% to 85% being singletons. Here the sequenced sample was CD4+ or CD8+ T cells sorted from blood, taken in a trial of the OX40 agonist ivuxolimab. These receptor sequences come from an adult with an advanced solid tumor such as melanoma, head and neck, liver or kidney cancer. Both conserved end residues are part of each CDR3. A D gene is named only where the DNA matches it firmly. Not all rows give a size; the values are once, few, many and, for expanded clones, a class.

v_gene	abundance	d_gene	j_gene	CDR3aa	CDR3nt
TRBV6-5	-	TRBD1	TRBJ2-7	CASTERGQPFGEQYF	TGTGCCAGTACCGAACGGGGACAGCCTTTTGGAGAGCAGTACTTC
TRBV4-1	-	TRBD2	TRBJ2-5	CASSQGALAGDLETQYF	TGCGCCAGCAGCCAAGGGGCCCTAGCGGGAGATCTAGAGACCCAGTACTTC
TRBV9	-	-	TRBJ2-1	CASSVGPRPPDNEQFF	TGTGCCAGCAGCGTAGGGCCACGGCCGCCCGACAATGAGCAGTTCTTC
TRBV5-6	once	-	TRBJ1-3	CASSLTSFSGNTIYF	TGTGCCAGCAGCTTGACATCCTTCTCTGGAAACACCATATATTTT
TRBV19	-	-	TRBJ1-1	CASTATSGRVEAFF	TGTGCCAGTACAGCGACGTCGGGACGGGTTGAAGCTTTCTTT
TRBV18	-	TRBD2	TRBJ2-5	CASSPGGSQETQYF	TGTGCCAGCTCACCCGGGGGGAGTCAAGAGACCCAGTACTTC
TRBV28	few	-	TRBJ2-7	CASSFRTLLSYEQYF	TGTGCCAGCAGTTTCAGGACCCTCCTCTCCTACGAGCAGTACTTC
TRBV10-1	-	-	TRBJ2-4	CASSESGTSGDIQYF	TGCGCCAGCAGTGAGTCCGGGACCTCAGGAGACATTCAGTACTTC
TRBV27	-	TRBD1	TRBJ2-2	CASSLGALQGSNTGELFF	TGTGCCAGCAGTCTAGGAGCCTTACAGGGGTCGAACACCGGGGAGCTGTTTTTT
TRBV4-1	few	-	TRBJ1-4	CASSQGLQGRLFF	TGCGCCAGCAGCCAAGGGCTCCAGGGGAGGCTGTTTTTT
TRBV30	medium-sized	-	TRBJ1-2	CAWREQGDPYGYTF	TGTGCCTGGAGGGAACAGGGTGACCCCTATGGTTACACCTTC
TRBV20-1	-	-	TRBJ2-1	CKARAANEQFF	TGCAAGGCTCGAGCGGCAAATGAGCAGTTCTTC
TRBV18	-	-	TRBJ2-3	CASSGEAYDTQYF	TGTGCCAGCTCAGGGGAGGCATACGATACGCAGTATTTT
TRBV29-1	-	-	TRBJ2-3	CSGAGGPTDTQYF	TGCAGCGGGGCGGGTGGACCCACAGATACGCAGTATTTT
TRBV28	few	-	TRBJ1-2	CASSPVGSGYGYTF	TGTGCCAGCAGTCCCGTCGGCTCCGGCTATGGCTACACCTTC
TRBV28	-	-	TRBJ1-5	CASTYRFNQPQHF	TGTGCCAGCACCTACAGGTTCAATCAGCCCCAGCATTTT
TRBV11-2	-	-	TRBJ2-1	CASSLWRGNNEQFF	TGTGCCAGCAGCTTATGGAGGGGTAACAATGAGCAGTTCTTC
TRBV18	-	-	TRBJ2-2	CASSPLRGGTGELFF	TGTGCCAGCTCACCACTACGAGGGGGGACCGGGGAGCTGTTTTTT
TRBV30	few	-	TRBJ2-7	CAWSALRQGGFHEQYF	TGTGCCTGGAGTGCCCTACGCCAGGGTGGGTTCCACGAGCAGTACTTC
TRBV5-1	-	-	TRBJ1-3	CASSLRAGGGNTIYF	TGCGCCAGCAGCTTGCGGGCAGGAGGGGGAAACACCATATATTTT
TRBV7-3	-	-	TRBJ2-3	CASSASGSTDTQYF	TGTGCCAGCAGCGCCTCCGGGAGCACAGATACGCAGTATTTT
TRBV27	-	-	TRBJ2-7	CASRHIDEQYF	TGTGCCAGCAGACACATCGACGAGCAGTACTTC
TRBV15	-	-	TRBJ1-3	CAASTRSGNTIYF	TGCGCAGCTAGCACTCGCTCTGGAAACACCATATATTTT
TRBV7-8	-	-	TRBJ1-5	CASSTNNQPQHF	TGTGCCAGCAGCACCAACAATCAGCCCCAGCATTTT
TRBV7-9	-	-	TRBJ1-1	CASSPDTGMNTEAFF	TGTGCCAGCAGCCCCGATACAGGGATGAACACTGAAGCTTTCTTT
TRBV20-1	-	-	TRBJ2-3	CSARKTDTQYF	TGCAGTGCTCGGAAAACAGATACGCAGTATTTT
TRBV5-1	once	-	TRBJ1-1	CASSLTDSLAFF	TGCGCCAGCAGCTTGACAGATTCCTTGGCTTTCTTT
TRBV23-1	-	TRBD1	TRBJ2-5	CASSQWTGTGVTETQYF	TGCGCCAGCAGTCAATGGACGGGGACAGGGGTTACAGAGACCCAGTACTTC
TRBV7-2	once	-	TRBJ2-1	CASSSRVTNNEQFF	TGTGCCAGCAGCTCCAGGGTGACCAACAATGAGCAGTTCTTC
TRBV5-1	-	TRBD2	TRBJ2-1	CASSALSAGGSYNEQFF	TGCGCCAGCAGCGCCTTATCAGCGGGGGGGTCCTACAATGAGCAGTTCTTC
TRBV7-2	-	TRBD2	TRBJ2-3	CASSRTSGSTDTQYF	TGTGCCAGCAGCCGGACTAGCGGGAGCACAGATACGCAGTATTTT
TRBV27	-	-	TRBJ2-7	CASRFGIGGEQYF	TGTGCCAGCAGATTCGGGATCGGCGGGGAGCAGTACTTC
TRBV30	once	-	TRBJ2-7	CAWSVRRYYEQYF	TGTGCCTGGAGTGTAAGGAGGTACTACGAGCAGTACTTC
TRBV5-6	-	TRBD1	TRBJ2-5	CASSFYGTGVQFGETQYF	TGTGCCAGCAGCTTTTACGGGACAGGGGTCCAGTTTGGGGAGACCCAGTACTTC
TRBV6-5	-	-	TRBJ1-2	CASTPRWNYGYTF	TGTGCCAGCACCCCAAGGTGGAACTATGGCTACACCTTC
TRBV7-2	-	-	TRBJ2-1	CASSRGLYNEQFF	TGTGCCAGCAGCCGGGGACTTTACAATGAGCAGTTCTTC
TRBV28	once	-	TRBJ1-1	CASSEQVLNTEAFF	TGTGCCAGCAGTGAACAGGTCCTGAACACTGAAGCTTTCTTT
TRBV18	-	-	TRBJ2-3	CASSSLGGGNTDTQYF	TGTGCCAGCTCATCCTTAGGAGGGGGGAACACAGATACGCAGTATTTT
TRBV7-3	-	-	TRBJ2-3	CASSLFHGRADTQYF	TGTGCCAGCAGCTTATTCCACGGACGGGCAGATACGCAGTATTTT
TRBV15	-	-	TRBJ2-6	CATSKADGTSGANVLTF	TGTGCCACCAGCAAAGCGGACGGTACCTCTGGGGCCAACGTCCTGACTTTC
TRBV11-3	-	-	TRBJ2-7	CASSSAPYEQYF	TGTGCCAGCAGCTCCGCGCCCTACGAGCAGTACTTC
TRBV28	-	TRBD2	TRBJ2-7	CASSPATSGRGTYEQYF	TGTGCCAGCAGCCCTGCGACTAGCGGGAGGGGTACCTACGAGCAGTACTTC
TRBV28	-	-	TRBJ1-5	CASHGEYNSNQPQHF	TGTGCCAGCCATGGAGAATATAATAGCAATCAGCCCCAGCATTTT
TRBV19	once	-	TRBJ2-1	CASSSQPPYTTEQFF	TGTGCCAGTAGTTCCCAACCCCCGTACACAACCGAGCAGTTCTTC
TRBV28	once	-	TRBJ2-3	CASSFSGAADTQYF	TGTGCCAGCAGTTTTTCGGGGGCCGCAGATACGCAGTATTTT
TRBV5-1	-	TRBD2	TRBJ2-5	CASSRGGQETQYF	TGCGCCAGCAGCCGGGGGGGCCAAGAGACCCAGTACTTC
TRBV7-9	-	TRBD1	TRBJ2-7	CASSPRDRSTYEQYF	TGTGCCAGCAGCCCCCGGGACAGGAGTACCTACGAGCAGTACTTC
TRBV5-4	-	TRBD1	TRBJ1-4	CASSATGGAGEKLFF	TGTGCCAGCAGCGCTACAGGGGGCGCGGGTGAAAAACTGTTTTTT
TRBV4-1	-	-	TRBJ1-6	CASSQEWTPSRHLHF	TGCGCCAGCAGCCAAGAATGGACACCGTCCAGGCACCTCCACTTT
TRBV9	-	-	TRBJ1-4	CASSVGRGDGEKLFF	TGTGCCAGCAGCGTAGGGCGGGGTGACGGTGAAAAACTGTTTTTT
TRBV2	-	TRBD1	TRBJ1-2	CASSLGTETPYTF	TGTGCCAGCAGCCTCGGGACAGAGACACCCTACACCTTC